This TCR beta chain came from a study of cytomegalovirus exposure and HLA in healthy donors. Study findings and constraints: Owing to their indistinguishability, certain V segments, notably TRBV6-2 and TRBV6-3, were excluded.

In the PCR, 60 Vbeta and 13 Jbeta primers were used. As handled by the study authors: Later, 75 million to 100 million unique TCR beta chains were counted in an analysis, and roughly 11 million of them were shared. Sequencing was performed with immunoSEQ multiplex PCR; in TCRdb, only in-frame clones are kept and a portion is missing. The V and J calls and the clone size are those of that table, but D and trimming were determined from the DNA. The clone table shows roughly 69,000 clones, with the ten largest holding more than 1.5%. The V gene's germline CDR1 is MGHRA and CDR2 YSYEKL. The trim removed 1 base at V and 4 bases at J, leaving 9 bases unmatched. The CDR3 consists of 16 residues. Comment on this clone: The antigen remains undetermined.

The sequence was collected from a woman between 25 and 40 years old in good health and CMV-seronegative. Source material: PBMCs. V is TRBV4-1 and J is TRBJ1-2; 7 bases line up with TRBD1. CDR3 DNA: TGCGCCAGCAGCCAAGGCCGGGACAGAGTTTCCTATGGCTACACCTTC. Translation: CASSQGRDRVSYGYTF.